This TCR beta chain was found in a study of graft-versus-host responses after intestinal transplantation (dated by TCRdb to the early 2020s). With respect to the entire study: The transplants that recipients got were multivisceral, liver-intestinal, or isolated intestinal. Alloreactive clones were identified by sequencing pre-transplant mixed lymphocyte reaction products and comparing them with unstimulated pre-transplant donor and recipient T cells. Donor T cell macrochimerism was defined as a peak of at least 4% donor T cells among recipient peripheral blood mononuclear cells. All recipients received anti-thymocyte globulin induction followed by maintenance tacrolimus and steroids for three to four years. After intestinal transplantation, graft-versus-host and host-versus-graft alloreactive T cell clones in the graft, circulation and bone marrow were tracked using bulk TCR-beta CDR3 sequencing. The cohort enrolled 20 to 30 intestinal transplant recipients including one retransplant, and a few patients lacking pretransplant specimens were excluded. Instead of going to the commercial service, samples from a few later patients were sequenced in-house on an Illumina MiSeq and processed with MiXCR.

To isolate intraepithelial and lamina propria lymphocytes from graft specimens, dithiothreitol, EDTA incubations and collagenase D digestion were used. Serial intestinal graft biopsy specimens collected up to 600 days after transplant underwent bulk TCR-beta sequencing. The investigation overall reported the following: Early after transplant, peak levels of circulating GvH clones were associated with declines in HvG clones. The relatively low number and heterogeneity of intestinal transplant patients limited the conclusions. In the allografts of patients with donor T cell macrochimerism, GvH to HvG T cell clonal ratios were high. GvH clones were detected in recipient bone marrow, and some of these GvH clones were observed earlier in ileal mucosa or blood, consistent with an intestinal mucosal origin.

V is trimmed back by 1 base and J by 0 bases, and the junction contains 0 bases that no gene match accounts for. For CDR1 and CDR2, the germline V gene lists SGHTA and FQGNSA. The CDR3, from cysteine to phenylalanine, totals 15 residues. Left in the record is the CDR3 DNA by itself, 45 bases read in frame from the first base. Libraries were prepared through the immunoSEQ multiplex PCR assay. For most patients, genomic DNA was subjected to high-throughput TCR-beta CDR3 sequencing by Adaptive Biotechnologies. Per the original workflow: TCR sequencing data for roughly 18 patients were retrieved from Adaptive's ImmunoSEQ software; three other patients were processed with MiXCR and VDJtools. Because the origin of CDR3 nucleotide sequences shared between donor and recipient could not be assigned, those sequences were removed. At least 2-fold expansion over unstimulated cells and a minimum CFSE-low frequency of 0.002% (template counts) or 0.001% (read counts) were required for clones to be classified as alloreactive. A clone was considered mappable if detected in the sequenced pre-transplant spleen, lymph node, or MLR CFSE-low populations of the donor or recipient. The cumulative frequency of alloreactive clones was calculated as a percentage of all sequences, weighted by copy number. In TCRdb, the immuneACCESS table is reduced to in-frame sequences with V and J assigned. These tables do not hold every clone; where another copy was compared, an unresolved V gene accounts for under half, and the others remain unexplained. V and J calls and clone size are given by that table; D and trimming were obtained from the DNA. Present in this sample are around 3,000 clones, 60% to 80% of which were seen just once. The ten largest account for about 9.5% of the sample.

Remarks on this clone: Its cognate antigen has yet to be identified. The input lacks base qualities; no much larger clone sits a single base away.

This sequence uses TRBV7-2 and TRBJ2-1, and 7 junction bases match TRBD2. The sequence derives from a human patient who received an intestinal transplant, so some T cells may come from the graft donor. The sequences come from ileum tissue, collected roughly 5 and 7 days after intestinal transplantation. The CDR3 has the sequence CASSLGLASYNEQFF. The DNA reads as follows: TGTGCCAGCAGCTTAGGACTAGCCTCCTACAATGAGCAGTTCTTC.